This TCR beta chain comes out of a study of B cell selection in AIRE deficiency. Broader study findings: Patient Tconv cells held around a third of Treg sequences shared by healthy donors. Shared Treg sequences had shorter CDR3s, biased toward rearrangements with few non-templated insertions. Only about 9.3% of a few thousand shared Treg sequences were patient-specific; 30% to 35% healthy-specific.

Regulatory T cells were sorted as CD4+CD25hiCD127low/negative cells. Germline V gene sequence: CDR1 DFQATT, CDR2 SNEGSKA (reference sequence). CDR3 length: 11 amino acids. Between the trimmed V and J ends, which lost 4 bases and 3 bases, there was a span of 6 bases. Original data processing: Patients' Tregs yielded 5.4x10^4 or so distinct TCRbeta sequences; donors' around 8.9x10^4. Clones were sequenced by immunoSEQ multiplex PCR, and TCRdb holds only the in-frame ones, with some missing. Clone size and V and J calls were adopted from that table, with D and trimming inferred from the DNA. The sample yields 20,000 to 25,000 clones, 80% to 95% seen once. This clone was seen a single time. The antigen is not known.

The chain is built from TRBV20-1 and TRBJ2-5; D uncertain. The clonotype comes from a human donor in good health. Sequencing used CD4+CD25+ Tregs sorted from PBMCs. For the CDR3, the DNA is TGCAGTGCTAAACCCGAAGAGACCCAGTACTTC. This encodes CSAKPEETQYF.